The following is a TCR beta chain sequence with its context. The data were obtained in a study of T-cell memory formation after mild COVID-19. TCRdb called the 5' RACE reads again in MiXCR, with one record for every CDR3 protein. The sample carries 100,000 to 150,000 distinct CDR3 sequences, 5% to 6.5% recorded once. The germline V gene has CDR1 MNHEY and CDR2 SVGAGI. Deletions cut 2 bases from V and 8 bases from J, with 15 bases between. This CDR3 has 14 residues. The V and J genes are TRBV6-5 and TRBJ1-2, with D tentatively TRBD1 (5 bases). This TCR was sampled from an adult woman who had mild COVID-19 (a few samples of this study predate the infection). Cell type and time point are not known. The specimen sequenced was PBMCs or a T cell subset sorted from them (not recorded which). The CDR3 reads CASSYVPWGRGYTF. CDR3 nucleotides: TGTGCCAGCAGTTACGTCCCGTGGGGCCGAGGCTACACCTTC.